Listed below are T cell receptor beta chains from one sample, sequenced in a study of blood T cell repertoires in COVID-19. Libraries were prepared by immunoSEQ multiplex PCR; TCRdb keeps only in-frame clonotypes and omits some of them. Of approximately 300,000 clones in the sample, around 90% were seen once. Sequenced input: peripheral blood. These receptors were obtained from a woman aged 45-65 years who had recovered from COVID-19. CDR3s include the opening cysteine and the closing phenylalanine or tryptophan. The D gene is left open where the match is weak. Clone size appears in some rows only: once, few, many, or a class for an expanded clone.

v_gene	d_gene	abundance	j_gene	CDR3nt	CDR3aa
TRBV6-5	TRBD2	.	TRBJ2-3	TGTGCCAGCAGCACTCTAGCGGCAGATACGCAGTATTTT	CASSTLAADTQYF
TRBV29-1	TRBD1	.	TRBJ1-2	TGCAGCGTTGGACCGGGACAGGCCGTCTATGGCTACACCTTC	CSVGPGQAVYGYTF
TRBV5-4	TRBD2	.	TRBJ2-7	TGTGCCAGCAGCCCCGGGACTAGAATTCTCGAGCAGTACTTC	CASSPGTRILEQYF
TRBV5-1	.	once	TRBJ2-5	TGCGCCAGCAGCTCTGTGATCTCCGGCCGGGGTTACGAAGAGACCCAGTACTTC	CASSSVISGRGYEETQYF
TRBV9	TRBD2	.	TRBJ2-2	TGTGCCAGCAGCGTAGCCTTAGCGGGGGCGGGTAACACCGGGGAGCTGTTTTTT	CASSVALAGAGNTGELFF
TRBV6-4	TRBD1	.	TRBJ2-7	TGTGCCAGCAGTGCGGGGACAGGGGTTCTCTACGAGCAGTACTTC	CASSAGTGVLYEQYF
TRBV9	.	.	TRBJ2-1	TGTGCCAGCAGCGTGGGGTCGGGAAAGCAGTTCTTC	CASSVGSGKQFF
TRBV11-2	.	.	TRBJ1-1	TGTGCCAGCAGCTTAGATCGGAAGGGGTGGTACACTGAAGCTTTCTTT	CASSLDRKGWYTEAFF
TRBV11-3	.	once	TRBJ2-1	TGTGCCAGCAGCTTAGACGGGGGAGTGGTCGACAATGAGCAGTTCTTC	CASSLDGGVVDNEQFF
TRBV5-1	TRBD1	.	TRBJ2-7	TGCGCCAGCAGCGTTGACAGGGGGCGTAACGAGCAGTACTTC	CASSVDRGRNEQYF